This T cell receptor (beta chain) is drawn from a study of blood T cell repertoires in COVID-19. Study overall: The United States, Italy and Spain provided the acute and convalescent COVID-19 samples. Sample material is recorded as cDNA or gDNA derived from T cells, B-cell-depleted T cells, or PBMCs.

The authors' processing: Nucleated cell number was recorded as an estimate derived from reference gene primer amplification. Sequencing used immunoSEQ multiplex PCR; TCRdb keeps in-frame clones, though not all of them. The V and J calls and clone size were taken over from that table, and D and trimming were inferred from the DNA. The table has around 140,000 clones, about 91% seen once. CDR3 size: 12 residues. The chain employs TRBV7-5 and TRBJ1-5. TRBV7-5 is termed a pseudogene. This clonotype was obtained from a woman aged 60-75 years with acute or convalescent COVID-19. The sample taken for sequencing was peripheral blood. CDR3 sequence (DNA): TGTGCCAGAATGGGGGGGAATCAGCCCCAGCATTTT. It codes for CARMGGNQPQHF.